The clone carrying this T cell receptor (beta chain) was seen more than once but under ten times. The antigen is not known. TCRdb reprocessed the PCR reads via MiXCR. The sample lists about 26,000 clones, more than 25% occurring once. With 4 bases clipped from V and 2 bases from J, the junction kept 12 bases outside the gene matches. CDR1 ENHRY and CDR2 SYGVKD come from the germline V gene. The CDR3 extends over 17 amino acids. Thyroid surgery was preceded by no treatment in any patient. These data belong to a study of metastatic and nonmetastatic thyroid tumors. Study outcomes and limitations: Malignant thyroid tumors reportedly had TCR beta diversity that was significantly higher than in benign nodules, in blood and tumor.

This TCR came from a female donor with papillary thyroid cancer or a benign thyroid nodule (not recorded which). Some clones in this sample may be carry-over from other donors' samples. Sequencing was carried out using blood. This rearrangement joins TRBV10-3 to TRBJ2-7, with TRBD1 identical over 9 bases. The CDR3 region has the DNA TGTGCCATCAGTGTTAGGACCCCGGGACAGGGACCCTACGAGCAGTACTTC. Amino acids: CAISVRTPGQGPYEQYF.